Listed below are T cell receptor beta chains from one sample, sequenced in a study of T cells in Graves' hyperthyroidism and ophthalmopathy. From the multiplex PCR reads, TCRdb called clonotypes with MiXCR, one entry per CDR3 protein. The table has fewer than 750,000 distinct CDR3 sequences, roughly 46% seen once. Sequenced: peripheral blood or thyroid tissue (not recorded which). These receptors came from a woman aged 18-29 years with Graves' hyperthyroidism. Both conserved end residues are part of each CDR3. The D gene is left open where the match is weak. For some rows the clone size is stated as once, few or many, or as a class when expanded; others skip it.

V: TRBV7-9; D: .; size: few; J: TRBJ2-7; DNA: TGTGCCAGCAGCCCCGCTTCGGGTTCAAGCTCCTACGAGCAGTACTTC; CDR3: CASSPASGSSSYEQYF
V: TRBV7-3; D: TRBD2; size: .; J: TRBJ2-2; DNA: TGTGCCAGCAGCCAAGTAGCGGGAGGGTATGTTTCCGGGGAGCTGTTTTTT; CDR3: CASSQVAGGYVSGELFF
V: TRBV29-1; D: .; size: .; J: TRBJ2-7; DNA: TGCAGCTTGCGTGAGGGAACCTACGAGCAGTACTTC; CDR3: CSLREGTYEQYF
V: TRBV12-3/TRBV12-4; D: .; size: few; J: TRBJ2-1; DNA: TGTGCCACCGCAACACAGGGTTCTGAGCAGTTCTTC; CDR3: CATATQGSEQFF
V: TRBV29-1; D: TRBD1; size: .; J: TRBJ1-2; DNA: TGCAGCTATGCAAAAAACAGGGGGCGCGTCTATGGCTACACCTTC; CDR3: CSYAKNRGRVYGYTF
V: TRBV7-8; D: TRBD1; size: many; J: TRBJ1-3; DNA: TGTGCCAGCAGCTTAGAACAGGGGGCAGGAAACACCATATATTTT; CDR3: CASSLEQGAGNTIYF
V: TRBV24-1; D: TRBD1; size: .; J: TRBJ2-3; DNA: TGTGCCACCAGTGAAACAGGGGAGGATACGCAGTATTTT; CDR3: CATSETGEDTQYF
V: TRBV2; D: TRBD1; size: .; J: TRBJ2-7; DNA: TGTGCTAGCAGTTCGTGGGGTGGGACAGGGGTTACCGAGCAGTACTTC; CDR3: CASSSWGGTGVTEQYF
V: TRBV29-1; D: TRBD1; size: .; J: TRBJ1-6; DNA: TGCAGCGTCGGCCGGACAGGGGGTAATTCACCCCTCCACTTT; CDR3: CSVGRTGGNSPLHF
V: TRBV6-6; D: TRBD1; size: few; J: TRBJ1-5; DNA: TGTGCCAGCAAGGGACAGGGGGTTTTCAATCAGCCCCAGCATTTT; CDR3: CASKGQGVFNQPQHF
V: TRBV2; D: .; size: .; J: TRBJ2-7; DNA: TGTGCCAGCAGTGCCGAGCTCTACGAGCAGTACTTC; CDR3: CASSAELYEQYF
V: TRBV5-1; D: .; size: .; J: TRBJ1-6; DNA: TGCGCCAGCACCACGGTTCCAGGATGGGGTTCACCCCTCCACTTT; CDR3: CASTTVPGWGSPLHF
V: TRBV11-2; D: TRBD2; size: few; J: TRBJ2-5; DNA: TGTGCCAGCAGCTTAGGGACTAGCGGGTCGAGGGTCGATTACTTC; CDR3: CASSLGTSGSRVDYF
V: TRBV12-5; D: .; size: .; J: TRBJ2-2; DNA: TGTGCTAGTGGGCGGGAACCCGCGAACACCGGGGAGCTGTTTTTT; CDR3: CASGREPANTGELFF
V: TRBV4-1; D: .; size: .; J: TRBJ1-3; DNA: TGCGCCAGCAGCCAAAACAGGTGGGGAAACACCATATATTTT; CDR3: CASSQNRWGNTIYF
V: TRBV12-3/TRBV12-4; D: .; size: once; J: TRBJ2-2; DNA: TGTGCCAGCAGTTTTCAGCGCGGGAAGGTGGACACCGGGGAGCTGTTTTTT; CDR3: CASSFQRGKVDTGELFF
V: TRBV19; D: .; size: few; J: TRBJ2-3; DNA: TGTGCCAGTAGTATGGCAGATACGCAGTATTTT; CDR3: CASSMADTQYF
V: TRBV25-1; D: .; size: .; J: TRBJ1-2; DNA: TGTGCCAGCAGTGAATGGTCCGGGGCTGGCTACACCTTC; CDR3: CASSEWSGAGYTF
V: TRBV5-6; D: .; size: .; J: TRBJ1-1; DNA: TGTGCCAGCAGCTTGGCTAGGACGCTAGACACTGAAGCTTTCTTT; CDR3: CASSLARTLDTEAFF
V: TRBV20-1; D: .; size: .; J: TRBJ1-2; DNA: TGCAGTGCTAGAGACTCTCGCACCACCTTC; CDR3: CSARDSRTTF
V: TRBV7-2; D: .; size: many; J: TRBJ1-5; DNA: TGTGCCAGCAGCTTAGCTGCGGGTCGGGTTGGTCAGCCCCAGCATTTT; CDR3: CASSLAAGRVGQPQHF
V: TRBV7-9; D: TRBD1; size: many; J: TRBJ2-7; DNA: TGTGCCAGCTCTGCAGGGGGCCAGTACGAGCAGTACTTC; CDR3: CASSAGGQYEQYF
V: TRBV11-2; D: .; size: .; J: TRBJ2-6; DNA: TGTGCCAGCAGCTTAGTTTCGAACACCGGGGCCAACGTCCTGACTTTC; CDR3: CASSLVSNTGANVLTF
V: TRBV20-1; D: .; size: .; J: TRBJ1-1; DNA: TGCAGTGCTAGAGATGCAGACCGCCTCCCGCTCCCTGAAGCTTTCTTT; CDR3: CSARDADRLPLPEAFF
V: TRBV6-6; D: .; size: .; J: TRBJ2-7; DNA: TGTGCCAGCAGTTTACTCAGGGGATACGAGCAGTACTTC; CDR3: CASSLLRGYEQYF
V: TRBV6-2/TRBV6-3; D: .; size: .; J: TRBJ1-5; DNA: TGTGCCAGCGGACGGACACAAAGCAATCAGCCCCAGCATTTT; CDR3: CASGRTQSNQPQHF
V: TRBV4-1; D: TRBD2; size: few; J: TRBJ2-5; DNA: TGCGCCAGCAGCCAAACACGTGCGGGAGGGCAGTTCGCGGAGACCCAGTACTTC; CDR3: CASSQTRAGGQFAETQYF
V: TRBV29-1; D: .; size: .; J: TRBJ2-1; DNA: TGCAGCGTACCCCCGGGACCCCGTGGCGGGCAGTTCTTC; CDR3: CSVPPGPRGGQFF
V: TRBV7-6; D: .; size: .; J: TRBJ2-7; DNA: TGTGCCAGCAGCCCGTCGGCCACAGAGTACAATGAGCAGTACTTC; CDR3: CASSPSATEYNEQYF
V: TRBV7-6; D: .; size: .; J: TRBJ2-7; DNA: TGTGCCAGCAGTGAAGCTGAGCAGTACTTC; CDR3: CASSEAEQYF
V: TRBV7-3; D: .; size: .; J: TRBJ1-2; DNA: TGTGCCAGCAGCTTAGGGCTCGGCACAGTTACTAGCGGCTACACCTTC; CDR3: CASSLGLGTVTSGYTF
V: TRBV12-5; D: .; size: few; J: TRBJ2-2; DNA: TGTGCTAGTGCTTCTTGGCGGGGGAACACCGGGGAGCTGTTTTTT; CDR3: CASASWRGNTGELFF
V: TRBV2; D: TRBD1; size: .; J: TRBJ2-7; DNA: TGTGCCAGCAGTGCGGACCGGGACAGGGAAAGCGAGCAGTACTTC; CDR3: CASSADRDRESEQYF
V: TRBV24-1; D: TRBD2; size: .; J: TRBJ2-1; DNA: TGTGCCACCAGTGATTTGAGCCTAGCGGGAGCTGAGCAGTTCTTC; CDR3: CATSDLSLAGAEQFF
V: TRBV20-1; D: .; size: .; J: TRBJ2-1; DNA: TGCAGTGCGGGGGGGCGGACTGGGGATGAGCAGTTCTTC; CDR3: CSAGGRTGDEQFF
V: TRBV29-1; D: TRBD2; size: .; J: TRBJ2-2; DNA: TGCAGCGTTGAAACGACGGGACTAGCGGGCAACACCGGGGAGCTGTTTTTT; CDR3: CSVETTGLAGNTGELFF
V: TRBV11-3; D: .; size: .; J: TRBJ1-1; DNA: TGTGCCAGCAGCTTTCGGCAGCCTATGAACACTGAAGCTTTCTTT; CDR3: CASSFRQPMNTEAFF
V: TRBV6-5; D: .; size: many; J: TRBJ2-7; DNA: TGTGCCAGCAGTTCACACCTTAGCGTTGGTATTTACGAGCAGTACTTC; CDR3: CASSSHLSVGIYEQYF
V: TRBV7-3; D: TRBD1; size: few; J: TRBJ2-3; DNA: TGTGCCAGCAGGAGGGACAGTGACACGCAGTATTTT; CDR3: CASRRDSDTQYF
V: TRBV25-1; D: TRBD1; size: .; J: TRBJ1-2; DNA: TGTGCCAGCAGTGCTGGGGACAGGGCTGTTTCCTATGGCTACACCTTC; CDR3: CASSAGDRAVSYGYTF